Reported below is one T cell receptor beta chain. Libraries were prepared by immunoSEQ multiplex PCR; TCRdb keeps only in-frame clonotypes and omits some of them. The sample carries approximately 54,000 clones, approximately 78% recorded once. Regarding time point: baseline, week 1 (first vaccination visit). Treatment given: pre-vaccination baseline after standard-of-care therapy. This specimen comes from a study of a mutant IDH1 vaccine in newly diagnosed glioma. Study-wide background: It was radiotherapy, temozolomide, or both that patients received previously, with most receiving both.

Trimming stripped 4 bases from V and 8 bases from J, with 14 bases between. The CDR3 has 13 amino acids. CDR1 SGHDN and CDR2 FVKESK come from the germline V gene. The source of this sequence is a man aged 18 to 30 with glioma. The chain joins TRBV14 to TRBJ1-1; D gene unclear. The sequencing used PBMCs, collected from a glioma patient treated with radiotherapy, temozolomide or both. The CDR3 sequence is CASSPWALSEAFF. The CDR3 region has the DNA TGTGCCAGCAGCCCTTGGGCCCTTTCAGAAGCTTTCTTT.